These 27 T cell receptor beta chains originate from one sample sequenced in a study of blood T cell repertoires in COVID-19. Clones were sequenced by immunoSEQ multiplex PCR, and TCRdb holds only the in-frame ones, with some missing. The profile shows 130,000 to 150,000 clones, roughly 90% of them singletons. The sample was peripheral blood. Source of these receptors: a man in his forties or fifties with active or convalescent COVID-19.

This chain joins TRBV12-3 or TRBV12-4 and TRBJ2-7; D may be TRBD1 (5 bases). V lost 6 bases to trimming and J lost 4 bases, with 13 bases between them. There are 13 residues in the CDR3. This CDR3 is CASSPRQFYEQYF. In DNA, the CDR3 is TGTGCCAGCAGCCCCCGACAGTTTTACGAGCAGTACTTC.

In regard to this clone: Other DNA sequences from this sample encode an identical CDR3 as well. The genes are TRBV29-1 and TRBJ1-2; 9 bases match TRBD1. Germline V gene sequence: CDR1 SQVTM, CDR2 ANQGSEA. V dropped 6 bases and J dropped 4; count of bases not matched to a gene: 3. The CDR3 is made up of 12 amino acids. CDR3 nucleotide sequence: TGCAGCGTAGGACAGGGGCCCTATGGCTACACCTTC. The encoded protein is CSVGQGPYGYTF.

This clone has more than one count but fewer than ten. This chain links TRBV6-4 with TRBJ2-1; weak D call: TRBD2 (5 bases). The germline V gene encodes CDR1 MRHNA and CDR2 SNTAGT. V was trimmed by 4 bases and J by 8 bases, leaving 15 bases between them. CDR3 length equals 14 residues. The CDR3 nucleotides read TGTGCCAGCAGTGGCAACTTAGGTAGCGATGAGCAGTTCTTC. As protein: CASSGNLGSDEQFF.

The chain uses TRBV6-5 and TRBJ1-4; no firm D call. The CDR3 loop spans 13 amino acids. Per germline, CDR1 MNHEY and CDR2 SVGAGI. Between the trimmed V and J ends, which lost 0 bases and 5 bases, there was a span of 4 bases. The DNA for the CDR3 is TGTGCCAGCAGTTACTCTCGGAATGAAAAACTGTTTTTT. Encoded protein: CASSYSRNEKLFF.

This clone was seen once. Here the CDR3 DNA reads TGTGCCAGCAGCTCTCGGACAGGGGGCGTTTCACCCCTCCACTTT. This translates into CASSSRTGGVSPLHF. The chain joins TRBV7-9 to TRBJ1-6, with 11 bases aligning to TRBD1. The CDR3 is 15 amino acids. Per germline, CDR1 SEHNR and CDR2 FQNEAQ (reference sequence). V lost 4 bases to trimming and J lost 9 bases; unmatched junction nucleotides: 5.

This chain links TRBV3-1 (or the pseudogene TRBV3-2) with TRBJ2-3, with 13 bases that match TRBD2. The CDR3 extends over 21 amino acids. The V gene end was trimmed by 1 base and the J gene end by 5 bases; junction bases not matched to a gene: 18. Looked up from germline, CDR1 is LGHDT and CDR2 is YNNKEL (reference sequence). The DNA of the CDR3 is TGTGCCAGCAGCCAAGTATGGACAGGAGGACTAGCGGGAGAATGGGGAGATACGCAGTATTTT. It translates to CASSQVWTGGLAGEWGDTQYF.

The genes are TRBV21-1 and TRBJ2-3; TRBD1 was called by the table and not checked on the DNA. TRBV21-1 is a recognized pseudogene. The CDR3 sequence is 16 residues long. For the CDR3, the DNA is TGTGCCAGCAGCAAGTCAGACACACGTAGCACAGATACGCAGTATTTT. Protein product: CASSKSDTRSTDTQYF.

This clone was seen a handful of times. Written as DNA, the CDR3 is TGTGCCAGCTCAGATATGACAGGGGAAGAGACCCAGTACTTC. This translates into CASSDMTGEETQYF. The V gene is TRBV6-5, the J gene TRBJ2-5; TRBD1 matches 8 bases. Germline V CDR1 and CDR2: MNHEY, SVGAGI. Trimming at V came to 8 bases and at J to 3 bases, leaving 8 bases not matched to a gene. The CDR3 has 14 amino acids.

This chain uses TRBV7-9 with TRBJ2-7; 7 bases are a match to TRBD2. CDR1 SEHNR and CDR2 FQNEAQ come from the germline V gene (reference sequence). The CDR3 sequence is 15 residues long. V was pared by 0 bases and J by 0 bases, with 2 bases of the junction left unmatched. This CDR3 reads CASSLASGNSYEQYF. The CDR3 nucleotides read TGTGCCAGCAGCTTAGCCAGCGGGAACTCCTACGAGCAGTACTTC.

The chain couples TRBV9 to TRBJ1-3; TRBD1 is a possible D gene (6 bases). The CDR3 is made up of 18 amino acids. The germline CDR1 and CDR2 sequences are SGDLS and YYNGEE. V shed 4 bases and J shed 4 bases, with 24 bases lying between them. DNA for the CDR3: TGTGCCAGCAGCCCTCCTCCGGGACACTGGCAGGGCGGAAACACCATATATTTT. It yields the protein CASSPPPGHWQGGNTIYF.

V gene TRBV7-2 combines with J gene TRBJ1-2; D is perhaps TRBD1 (6 bases). The CDR3 runs to 12 residues. Trimming removed 3 bases from V and 7 bases from J, with 9 bases in between. The germline gives CDR1 SGHTA, CDR2 FQGNSA. The CDR3 bases are TGTGCCAGCAGCTTCCGGGACACTGGCTACACCTTC. It is translated as CASSFRDTGYTF.

The V gene is TRBV6-4, the J gene TRBJ2-6; TRBD1 agrees at 11 bases. The CDR3 covers 17 residues. Per the germline V gene, CDR1 is MRHNA and CDR2 is SNTAGT. V lost 9 bases to trimming and J lost 0 bases; unmatched junction nucleotides: 7. Written as DNA, the CDR3 is TGTGCCAGACCTGCCGGGACAGGGGGCTCTGGGGCCAACGTCCTGACTTTC. Its protein is CARPAGTGGSGANVLTF.

The rearrangement uses TRBV7-8 and TRBJ2-1; 8 nucleotides match TRBD2. Germline CDR1 and CDR2: SGHVS and FQNEAQ. The CDR3 is 15 residues long. The V gene end was trimmed by 5 bases and the J gene end by 4 bases; junction bases not matched to a gene: 7. CDR3 loop: CASSPLLAVYNEQFF. CDR3 DNA sequence: TGTGCCAGCAGCCCCCTACTAGCGGTGTACAATGAGCAGTTCTTC. The whole variable domain, filled in from reference TRBV7-8 and TRBJ2-1, reads GAGVSQSPRYKVAKRGQDVALRCDPISGHVSLFWYQQALGQGPEFLTYFQNEAQLDKSGLPSDRFFAERPEGSVSTLKIQRTQQEDSAVYLCASSPLLAVYNEQFFGPGTRLTVL.

This clone was seen more than once but under ten times. This sequence joins TRBV6-2 or TRBV6-3 and TRBJ2-1; 9 bases line up with TRBD2. This CDR3 comprises 15 residues. Germline-derived CDR1 and CDR2 are MNHEY and SVGEGT. V was clipped by 4 bases and J by 5 bases; unmatched bases: 6. The CDR3 DNA reads as TGTGCCAGCAGTTTAACCATAGCGGGAGACAATGAGCAGTTCTTC. Amino acids: CASSLTIAGDNEQFF.

This clone occurred a few times. V gene TRBV28 combines with J gene TRBJ2-1; the D is unclear. This CDR3 is 13 amino acids long. Germline V gene sequence: CDR1 MDHEN, CDR2 SYDVKM. Deletions cut 8 bases from V and 5 bases from J, with 13 bases between. Here the CDR3 reads CASGRLKNNEQFF. DNA of the CDR3: TGTGCCAGCGGCAGACTCAAAAACAATGAGCAGTTCTTC. Filled out from reference TRBV28 and TRBJ2-1, the complete variable domain reads DVKVTQSSRYLVKRTGEKVFLECVQDMDHENMFWYRQDPGLGLRLIYFSYDVKMKEKGDIPEGYSVSREKKERFSLILESASTNQTSMYLCASGRLKNNEQFFGPGTRLTVL.

This chain links TRBV27 with TRBJ2-6, with D unresolved. Trimming shortened V by 7 bases and J by 3 bases, and 7 bases separated the two germline ends. Germline V gene sequence: CDR1 MNHEY, CDR2 SMNVEV (reference sequence). This CDR3 is 13 amino acids long. CDR3 nucleotide sequence: TGTGCCAGCAAGAGTTTTGGGGCCAACGTCCTGACTTTC. It yields the protein CASKSFGANVLTF.

This clone appeared a single time. CDR3 amino acids: CASSIVAGAPVEQYF. The CDR3 DNA reads as TGTGCCAGTAGTATCGTGGCGGGAGCGCCGGTCGAGCAGTACTTC. The chain uses TRBV19 and TRBJ2-7; 7 bases map to TRBD2. The length of the CDR3 is 15 residues. After removal of 3 bases from V and 6 bases from J, the junction contained 11 bases not matched to a gene. Germline CDR1 reads LNHDA; CDR2 reads SQIVND (reference sequence). Supplemented by reference TRBV19 and TRBJ2-7, the full variable domain reads DGGITQSPKYLFRKEGQNVTLSCEQNLNHDAMYWYRQDPGQGLRLIYYSQIVNDFQKGDIAEGYSVSREKKESFPLTVTSAQKNPTAFYLCASSIVAGAPVEQYFGPGTRLTVT.

V is TRBV5-1 and J is TRBJ2-3, with TRBD2 identical over 11 bases. Trimming removed 3 bases from V and 1 base from J; junction bases left unmatched: 4. The CDR3 is 16 residues long. Germline V lookup: CDR1 SGHRS, CDR2 YFSETQ. The CDR3 region is CASSSGGLAGTDTQYF. In nucleotides, the CDR3 is TGCGCCAGCAGCTCGGGGGGACTAGCGGGCACAGATACGCAGTATTTT.

This chain joins TRBV19 and TRBJ2-1; 9 nucleotides match TRBD1. CDR1 and CDR2 from the germline V gene are LNHDA and SQIVND (reference sequence). V dropped 5 bases and J dropped 4; count of bases not matched to a gene: 12. The CDR3 is 17 amino acids. DNA for the CDR3: TGTGCCAGTAGTTTCGGGACAGGGAAGGGGCTATACAATGAGCAGTTCTTC. As protein: CASSFGTGKGLYNEQFF.

The genes are TRBV5-1 and TRBJ2-5, with 10 bases that match TRBD2. The CDR3 covers 15 residues. The germline CDR1 and CDR2 sequences are SGHRS and YFSETQ. Unmatched junction bases numbered 5, after V lost 1 base and J lost 5 bases. As DNA, the CDR3 is TGCGCCAGCAGCTTGTCAGCGGGAGGGCCTGAGACCCAGTACTTC. Translated: CASSLSAGGPETQYF.

The V and J genes are TRBV24-1 and TRBJ2-1; TRBD1 matches 7 bases. The CDR3 contains 16 residues. V was clipped by 4 bases and J by 4 bases; unmatched bases: 9. The germline V gene encodes CDR1 KGHDR and CDR2 SFDVKD. The CDR3 region has the DNA TGTGCCACCAGTGAAACCGGGACAGAGGCGTACAATGAGCAGTTCTTC. It codes for CATSETGTEAYNEQFF.

V is TRBV11-3 and J is TRBJ2-2; 10 nucleotides agree with TRBD1. CDR3 length: 17 amino acids. Germline trimming cut 3 bases from V and 1 base from J; bases unmatched to any gene: 5. CDR1 and CDR2 from the germline V gene are SGHNT and YENEEA. The CDR3 DNA follows: TGTGCCAGCAGCTTCGGGACAGGGGATGTGAACACCGGGGAGCTGTTTTTT. It encodes CASSFGTGDVNTGELFF.

The rearrangement joins TRBV9 to TRBJ2-3; a possible D gene is TRBD2 (6 bases). The CDR3 runs to 16 residues. The germline gives CDR1 SGDLS, CDR2 YYNGEE. V was clipped by 4 bases and J by 0 bases, with 15 bases between them. CDR3 DNA: TGTGCCAGCAGCCAAGAGGGACTGTCTAGCACAGATACGCAGTATTTT. It is translated as CASSQEGLSSTDTQYF.

CDR3 sequence (DNA): TGTGCCAGCAGCGTTAGGACAGGTCCCTACGAGCAGTACTTC. Residues: CASSVRTGPYEQYF. The chain has TRBV9 and TRBJ2-7; TRBD1 aligns across 7 bases. From germline, CDR1 is SGDLS and CDR2 YYNGEE. The CDR3 sequence is 14 residues long. Germline trimming cut 2 bases from V and 2 bases from J; bases unmatched to any gene: 4.

The chain has TRBV28 and TRBJ2-7, with TRBD1 matching 7 bases. The CDR3 has 16 residues. V shed 2 bases, J shed 5 bases, and the junction held 12 bases outside the gene matches. CDR1 MDHEN and CDR2 SYDVKM come from the germline V gene. The CDR3: CASSLVLGQDVHEQYF. The CDR3 nucleotides read TGTGCCAGCAGTTTAGTGTTAGGACAGGACGTCCACGAGCAGTACTTC.

V gene TRBV3-1 (or the pseudogene TRBV3-2) combines with J gene TRBJ1-5; a weak D match, TRBD1 (5 bases). Trimming shortened V by 1 base and J by 3 bases, and 10 bases separated the two germline ends. Per germline, CDR1 LGHDT and CDR2 YNNKEL (reference sequence). This CDR3 contains 15 residues. CDR3 region: CASSQGGGTNQPQHF. CDR3 nucleotide sequence: TGTGCCAGCAGCCAAGGGGGAGGGACCAATCAGCCCCAGCATTTT.

The chain links TRBV7-2 to TRBJ1-1, with a possible D match to TRBD1 (6 bases). Germline-derived CDR1 and CDR2 are SGHTA and FQGNSA. The CDR3 runs to 15 residues. Deletions cut 5 bases from V and 3 bases from J, with 16 bases between. CDR3 residues: CASSQGHRRYTEAFF. CDR3 DNA: TGTGCCAGCAGCCAGGGACACCGGAGGTACACTGAAGCTTTCTTT.